A single T cell receptor (beta chain) is shown here with its context. The CDR3 is 15 amino acids. The germline gives CDR1 SGDLS, CDR2 YYNGEE. Trimming removed 0 bases from V and 2 bases from J, with 12 bases in between. These data belong to a study of blood T cell repertoires in COVID-19. Study-wide background: Researchers got acute and convalescent COVID-19 samples from the United States, Italy and Spain.

Produced via immunoSEQ multiplex PCR; TCRdb's table is partial and in-frame only. The sample lists over 200,000 clones; nearly 90% were seen once. The chain employs TRBV9 and TRBJ2-7, with D perhaps TRBD1 (5 bases). The source of this sequence is a man in his thirties or forties who had recovered from COVID-19. Sequencing used PBMCs or T cells enriched from blood (not recorded which). CDR3 nucleotide sequence: TGTGCCAGCAGCGTAGAGCCCCAGGGTACCTACGAGCAGTACTTC. Translation gives CASSVEPQGTYEQYF.